The T cell receptor beta chain described here comes from a study of CD8+CD57+ T cells in acquired aplastic anemia. Turning to the study itself: The mean DNA yield obtained from sorted CD4+ and CD8+ cells came to approximately 3 ug.

CDR3 and TCR beta VDJ profiling relied on genomic DNA as the template. TCRdb fed the reads into MiXCR, producing one record per CDR3 protein. The sample lists approximately 150,000 distinct CDR3 sequences, less than 50% seen once, with 2.5% to 4% in the top ten. Patients selected for sequencing had displayed CD8+CD57+ cell expansion by flow cytometry. In germline, CDR1 is SGHTA, CDR2 FQGTGA. With 2 bases removed from V and 12 bases from J, the gap between germline ends came to 10 bases. CDR3 length: 11 amino acids. This TCR derives from a human donor with aplastic anemia. Sample: sorted CD4+, CD8+, or CD8+CD57+ T cells (not recorded which) from PBMCs. The V gene is TRBV7-3, the J gene TRBJ1-2, with D perhaps matching TRBD1 (5 bases). CDR3 nucleotide sequence: TGTGCCAGCAGCTTATGGCAGGGCAACACCTTC. Its translation is CASSLWQGNTF. The full variable domain, with the rest looked up from reference TRBV7-3 and TRBJ1-2, is GAGVSQTPSNKVTEKGKYVELRCDPISGHTALYWYRQSLGQGPEFLIYFQGTGAADDSGLPNDRFFAVRPEGSVSTLKIQRTERGDSAVYLCASSLWQGNTFGSGTRLTVV.